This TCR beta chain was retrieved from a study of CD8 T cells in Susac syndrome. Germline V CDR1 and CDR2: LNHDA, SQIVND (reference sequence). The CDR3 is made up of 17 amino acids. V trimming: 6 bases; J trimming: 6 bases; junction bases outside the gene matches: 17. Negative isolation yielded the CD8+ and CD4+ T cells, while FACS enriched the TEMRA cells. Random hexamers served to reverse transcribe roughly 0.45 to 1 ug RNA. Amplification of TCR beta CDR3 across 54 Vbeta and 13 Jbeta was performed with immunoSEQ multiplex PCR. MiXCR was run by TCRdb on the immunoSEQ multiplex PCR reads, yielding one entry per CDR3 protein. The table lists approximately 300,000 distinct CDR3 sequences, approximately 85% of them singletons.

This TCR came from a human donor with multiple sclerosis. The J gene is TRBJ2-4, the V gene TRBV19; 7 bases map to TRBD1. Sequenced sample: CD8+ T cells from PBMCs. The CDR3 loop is CASSPDLETGPLNIQYF. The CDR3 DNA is TGTGCCAGTAGCCCAGACCTGGAGACAGGGCCCCTAAACATTCAGTACTTC.